The 29 T cell receptor beta chains presented below share a single source sample, sequenced in a study of T-cell reconstitution after alpha-beta-depleted transplantation in children. Unique molecular identifiers tagged the TCRbeta library. TCRdb reprocessed the PCR reads via MiXCR and lists one record per CDR3 protein. The sample shows roughly 76,000 distinct CDR3 sequences, roughly a tenth of them seen only once. Material: PBMCs, obtained before TCRalphabeta/CD19-depleted stem cell transplant. These receptor sequences come from a boy between 10 and 17 years old with acute myeloid leukemia, due to receive a stem cell transplant.

This clonotype was counted ten times or more. The chain couples TRBV7-9 to TRBJ2-1; 11 positions agree with TRBD2. Losses at the gene ends were 5 bases for V and 8 bases for J; bases not matched to a gene: 14. CDR3 length equals 17 residues. Germline CDR1 and CDR2: SEHNR and FQNEAQ (reference sequence). In DNA, the CDR3 is TGTGCCAGCAGCCCTCCACGGGGACTAGCGGACGCTCATGAGCAGTTCTTC. It yields the protein CASSPPRGLADAHEQFF.

At least ten counts were recorded for this clonotype. The V and J genes are TRBV9 and TRBJ2-7; 12 nucleotides agree with TRBD2. Germline CDR1 and CDR2: SGDLS and YYNGEE. The J segment lost 3 bases and the V segment lost 3 bases, leaving 7 bases of the junction unmatched. The CDR3 is made up of 16 amino acids. The CDR3 is CASSAGLAGSLYEQYF. The CDR3 nucleotides are TGTGCCAGCAGCGCGGGACTAGCGGGTTCCCTCTACGAGCAGTACTTC.

Ten or more counts support this clonotype. The V and J genes are TRBV7-9 and TRBJ2-5; 9 bases fit TRBD1. The CDR3 runs to 17 residues. Per germline, CDR1 SEHNR and CDR2 FQNEAQ (reference sequence). The V segment lost 3 bases and the J segment 5 bases; nucleotides outside the gene matches: 13. The CDR3 region has the DNA TGTGCCAGCAGCTTGCCGATGAACAGGGGGCGCAAGGAGACCCAGTACTTC. Its translation: CASSLPMNRGRKETQYF.

The V call is TRBV7-6, the J call TRBJ1-5; 7 bases line up with TRBD1. V lost 4 bases to trimming and J lost 6 bases; unmatched junction nucleotides: 6. The CDR3 loop spans 14 amino acids. CDR1 is SGHVS and CDR2 is FNYEAQ in the germline V gene. The DNA of the CDR3 is TGTGCCAGCAGCTCACGACAGGGAGGTCAGCCCCAGCATTTT. Translating it yields CASSSRQGGQPQHF.

This clonotype has at least ten counts. V is TRBV6-4 and J is TRBJ2-1; D may be TRBD2 (6 bases). The CDR3 runs 12 residues. Germline V gene sequence: CDR1 MRHNA, CDR2 SNTAGT. Trimming stripped 5 bases from V and 12 bases from J, with 14 bases between. CDR3: CASSQARGRQFF. The CDR3 DNA follows: TGTGCCAGCAGTCAAGCGCGGGGTAGGCAGTTCTTC.

This clonotype was picked up many times. CDR3: CASSPGQSTYEQYF. The CDR3 nucleotides are TGTGCCAGCAGCCCGGGACAGTCTACCTACGAGCAGTACTTC. This sequence joins TRBV7-2 and TRBJ2-7; 7 bases align to TRBD1. The CDR3 length is 14 residues. The germline CDR1 and CDR2 sequences are SGHTA and FQGNSA. The J segment lost 2 bases and the V segment lost 5 bases, leaving 6 bases of the junction unmatched.

This clonotype occurred many times. The chain is built from TRBV20-1 and TRBJ1-1, with TRBD1 as a possible D gene (6 bases). This CDR3 is built from 14 residues. CDR1 is DFQATT, CDR2 SNEGSKA, per germline (reference sequence). V lost 0 bases to trimming and J lost 0 bases, with 8 bases between them. In nucleotides, the CDR3 is TGCAGTGCTAGAGATGGACAGATGAACACTGAAGCTTTCTTT. Translating it yields CSARDGQMNTEAFF.

This clonotype was observed many times. The J gene is TRBJ2-7, the V gene TRBV20-1, with D perhaps being TRBD1 or TRBD2 (6 bases each). The length of the CDR3 is 14 residues. The germline V gene has CDR1 DFQATT and CDR2 SNEGSKA (reference sequence). V was shortened by 6 bases and J by 6 bases, with 21 bases between the two germline ends. CDR3 sequence (DNA): TGCAGTGCCTTGAAGGGGGGCACGTTACGCGAGCAGTACTTC. Protein: CSALKGGTLREQYF.

There are many counts of this clonotype. J is TRBJ1-1 and V is TRBV3-1, with D unresolved. CDR3 length: 13 residues. With 5 bases removed from V and 1 base from J, the gap between germline ends came to 8 bases. Germline lookup yields CDR1 LGHDT and CDR2 YNNKEL (reference sequence). The CDR3 is CASSVTRNTEAFF. As DNA, the CDR3 is TGTGCCAGCAGCGTTACAAGGAACACTGAAGCTTTCTTT.

This clonotype was seen many times. This chain links TRBV7-8 with TRBJ2-1; TRBD2 aligns across 12 bases. Per the germline V gene, CDR1 is SGHVS and CDR2 is FQNEAQ. Trimming at V came to 3 bases and at J to 7 bases, leaving 16 bases not matched to a gene. The CDR3 has 19 residues. The DNA of the CDR3 is TGTGCCAGCAGCTTTGGGGGACTAGCGGGTTTTTTTGTTAAGAATGAGCAGTTCTTC. Amino acids: CASSFGGLAGFFVKNEQFF. The complete variable domain, with remaining parts taken from reference TRBV7-8 and TRBJ2-1, reads GAGVSQSPRYKVAKRGQDVALRCDPISGHVSLFWYQQALGQGPEFLTYFQNEAQLDKSGLPSDRFFAERPEGSVSTLKIQRTQQEDSAVYLCASSFGGLAGFFVKNEQFFGPGTRLTVL.

The rearrangement joins TRBV4-1 to TRBJ2-1, with D perhaps TRBD1 or TRBD2 (5 bases each). The CDR3 sequence is 15 residues long. Trimming cost V 5 bases and J 5 bases, with 16 bases left between them. The germline CDR1 and CDR2 sequences are MGHRA and YSYEKL. CDR3 loop: CASSKGLAGDNEQFF. In DNA form, the CDR3 reads TGCGCCAGCAGCAAGGGGCTAGCTGGGGACAATGAGCAGTTCTTC.

This clonotype was detected ten times or more. V gene TRBV9 combines with J gene TRBJ2-2, with D perhaps matching TRBD2 (5 bases). Trimming shortened V by 3 bases and J by 7 bases, and 22 bases separated the two germline ends. CDR1 and CDR2 from the germline V gene are SGDLS and YYNGEE. The CDR3 consists of 17 residues. For the CDR3, the DNA is TGTGCCAGCAGCGCTAGCCAGCGGCCGTCCGCCCGCGGGGAGCTGTTTTTT. Amino acid sequence: CASSASQRPSARGELFF.

This clonotype was observed at least ten times. The chain recombines TRBV6-5 with TRBJ2-2; maybe TRBD1 (6 bases). CDR3 size: 15 residues. V was trimmed by 4 bases and J by 6 bases, leaving 15 bases between them. CDR1 is MNHEY and CDR2 is SVGAGI in the germline V gene. CDR3 region: CASSLGQGRSGELFF. The CDR3 DNA reads TGTGCCAGCAGTTTAGGGCAGGGGAGATCCGGGGAGCTGTTTTTT.

Ten or more counts support this clonotype. V gene TRBV15 combines with J gene TRBJ1-1; D gene uncertain. The CDR3 totals 14 residues. Germline V gene lookup returns CDR1 LNHNV and CDR2 YYDKDF (reference sequence). V lost 1 base, J lost 0 bases, and 6 bases lay in between. The chain's CDR3 is CATSRGAMNTEAFF. Here the CDR3 DNA reads TGTGCCACCAGCAGAGGGGCCATGAACACTGAAGCTTTCTTT.

This clonotype was detected ten times or more. This chain uses TRBV3-1 with TRBJ1-6; D uncertain. This CDR3 has 13 residues. Germline loops: CDR1 LGHDT, CDR2 YNNKEL (reference sequence). Trimming pared 4 bases from V and 8 bases from J, leaving 9 bases between. CDR3 DNA sequence: TGTGCCAGCAGCCTCCCTAGGGATTCACCCCTCCACTTT. Protein product: CASSLPRDSPLHF.

This clonotype showed up many times. V and J are TRBV11-3 and TRBJ2-3; the match to TRBD2 covers 9 bases. Germline CDR1 reads SGHNT; CDR2 reads YENEEA. This CDR3 region has 16 residues. J gave up 5 bases and V 5 bases, and 11 bases lay outside the gene matches. The DNA of the CDR3 is TGTGCCAGCAGCCCAGGGCGGCTAGCGGGACAAGATACGCAGTATTTT. Translated, it gives CASSPGRLAGQDTQYF.

A word on this clonotype: A much larger clone differs from this one at a single base, so this may be a read error. The rearrangement joins TRBV20-1 to TRBJ1-4; D may be TRBD1 (6 bases). This CDR3 spans 13 amino acids. Germline V gives CDR1 DFQATT, CDR2 SNEGSKA (reference sequence). V lost 5 bases and J 6 bases, leaving 13 bases between the germline ends. CDR3 in amino acids: CSASGTRHEKLFF. As DNA, the CDR3 is TGCAGTGCTTCCGGGACAAGGCATGAAAAACTGTTTTTT.

This clonotype was seen ten or more times. This chain joins TRBV7-6 and TRBJ2-3; D might be TRBD1 (5 bases). From germline, CDR1 is SGHVS and CDR2 FNYEAQ. V dropped 1 base and J dropped 6 bases, with 17 bases sitting between them. The CDR3 is 16 residues long. In nucleotides, the CDR3 is TGTGCCAGCAGCTTAGGTTCAGGGATCGAGACGGATACGCAGTATTTT. Amino acids: CASSLGSGIETDTQYF.

This clonotype was detected many times. This chain connects TRBV20-1 to TRBJ2-7, with a weak D call TRBD1 (6 bases). The CDR3 runs 14 residues. With 6 bases removed from V and 2 bases from J, the gap between germline ends came to 17 bases. Germline loops: CDR1 DFQATT, CDR2 SNEGSKA (reference sequence). As DNA, the CDR3 is TGCAGTGCCATTCGGGGAAGGGACACCTACGAGCAGTACTTC. It translates to CSAIRGRDTYEQYF.

The rearrangement links TRBV15 to TRBJ1-2, with a weak D call TRBD1 (5 bases). Germline CDR1 reads LNHNV; CDR2 reads YYDKDF (reference sequence). The length of the CDR3 is 15 residues. V was pared by 0 bases and J by 7 bases, with 15 bases between. This CDR3 is CATSRDKWGDLGYTF. The CDR3 nucleotides read TGTGCCACCAGCAGAGATAAGTGGGGCGATCTTGGCTACACCTTC.

This clonotype was counted many times. The chain combines TRBV20-1 with TRBJ1-2; no clear D. Germline values: CDR1 DFQATT, CDR2 SNEGSKA (reference sequence). V lost 0 bases, J lost 6 bases, and 17 bases lay in between. This CDR3 has 15 amino acids. DNA of the CDR3: TGCAGTGCTAGAGATCTAACAGTCCCTCGCAATGGCTACACCTTC. The encoded protein is CSARDLTVPRNGYTF.

A word on this clonotype: A single base separates this from a much larger clone, so it may be a read error. The chain has TRBV7-9 and TRBJ1-4, with D perhaps TRBD1 (6 bases). The CDR3 runs 15 residues. The germline CDR1 and CDR2 sequences are SEHNR and FQNEAQ (reference sequence). The CDR3 DNA sequence: TGTGCCGGCAGCTCACCTCGGGGGCGCGGTGAAAAACTGTTTTTT. Its translation is CAGSSPRGRGEKLFF.

The V call is TRBV11-2, the J call TRBJ1-3; D is unresolved. The V end lost 0 bases, the J end lost 0 bases, and 6 bases lay between the germline ends. The length of the CDR3 is 15 residues. Germline V gives CDR1 SGHAT, CDR2 FQNNGV. The CDR3 reads CASSLDRVSGNTIYF. DNA for the CDR3: TGTGCCAGCAGCTTAGATAGGGTCTCTGGAAACACCATATATTTT.

This clonotype was counted many times. The V and J genes are TRBV4-2 and TRBJ2-2, with 11 bases that match TRBD2. V was clipped by 4 bases and J by 1 base; unmatched bases: 8. CDR1 and CDR2 from the germline V gene are LGHNA and YNFKEQ. There are 18 residues in the CDR3. CDR3 sequence: CASSRSEGLAGNTGELFF. The DNA for the CDR3 is TGTGCCAGCAGCCGATCAGAAGGACTAGCGGGGAACACCGGGGAGCTGTTTTTT.

This clonotype was detected many times. The J gene is TRBJ1-5, the V gene TRBV10-3; TRBD1 is a possible D gene (5 bases). Germline CDR1 ENHRY, CDR2 SYGVKD. Trimming removed 0 bases at V and 5 bases at J, with 14 bases between. This CDR3 comprises 16 residues. CDR3 nucleotides: TGTGCCATCAGTGAGTCAGTGGCAGGGTCCGATCAGCCCCAGCATTTT. Protein product: CAISESVAGSDQPQHF.

This clonotype was picked up many times. This rearrangement joins TRBV12-3 or TRBV12-4 to TRBJ2-1, with unresolved D. CDR3 length equals 15 residues. Trimming cost V 3 bases and J 7 bases, with 16 bases left between them. The CDR3 protein is CASSFLGPTSNEQFF. CDR3 coding DNA: TGTGCCAGCAGTTTTCTAGGACCCACTTCAAATGAGCAGTTCTTC.

This clonotype was detected many times. CDR3 sequence reads: CASSQKTSGWGYNEQFF. The CDR3 bases are TGTGCCAGCAGTCAAAAGACGAGCGGGTGGGGGTACAATGAGCAGTTCTTC. The genes are TRBV6-1 and TRBJ2-1; D possibly corresponds to TRBD2 (6 bases). Germline V CDR1 and CDR2: MNHNS, SASEGT. The CDR3 consists of 17 residues. V lost 5 bases and J 4 bases, leaving 21 bases between the germline ends.

This clonotype was counted only a few times. V and J are TRBV27 and TRBJ2-1; 11 bases fit TRBD2. The CDR3 is made up of 14 amino acids. From germline, CDR1 is MNHEY and CDR2 SMNVEV (reference sequence). J gave up 10 bases and V 8 bases, and 10 bases lay outside the gene matches. The CDR3 nucleotides are TGTGCCAGCGGTCTAGCGGGAGGCAGAGTAGAGCAGTTCTTC. The encoded protein is CASGLAGGRVEQFF.

As for this clonotype: At one of its ends the junction is not consistent with the germline gene, which may arise from a read error. The genes are TRBV2 and TRBJ2-7, with TRBD2 matching over 7 bases. Germline CDR1 SNHLY, CDR2 FYNNEI. The CDR3 is 18 amino acids. CDR3 sequence reads: CTSSLSRAVGGSRYEQYF. The DNA of the CDR3 is TGTACCAGCAGTTTATCAAGGGCTGTAGGCGGGAGCAGGTACGAGCAGTACTTC.